The TCR beta chain described here comes from a study of vaccination effects on CD4 cells after COVID-19. Comment on this clone: Its antigen is still unknown.

Sequenced by immunoSEQ multiplex PCR; TCRdb stores in-frame clones only, minus some. The sample shows approximately 19,000 clones, over 65% of them seen only once. Under the ViraFEST assay, PBMC were stimulated with viral peptide pools so that antigen-specific CD4+ T cells expanded. Sequencing was performed afterwards. Culture proceeded for approximately 9 days, and CD4+ T cells were then isolated. Infection with SARS-CoV-2 occurred in the person between March and December 2020, and PCR confirmed it. The CDR3 covers 18 residues. CDR1 and CDR2 from the germline V gene are LGHNA and YNFKEQ. V lost 1 base to trimming and J lost 0 bases, with 13 bases between them. General study points: Spike-reactive clones detected post-vaccine in convalescents consisted mainly of new vaccine-induced clones.

The chain has TRBV4-2 and TRBJ2-6, with D possibly TRBD2 on 5 matching bases. The source is a human donor who had a prior SARS-CoV-2 infection. The source material was CD4+ T cells from PBMCs cultured with a peptide pool, sampled before COVID-19 vaccination. The CDR3 bases are TGTGCCAGCAGCCAAGTAGCGCGGTGGGTCTCTGGGGCCAACGTCCTGACTTTC. The encoded protein is CASSQVARWVSGANVLTF.